This TCR beta chain was found in a study of T cells in Graves' hyperthyroidism and ophthalmopathy. Study-wide results and limits: The blood repertoire included most of the expanded thyroid clonotypes above 0.001.

Each diagnosis was grounded in clinical symptoms, serum thyroxine and TRAb, thyroid ultrasound, and orbital computed tomography. The germline CDR1 and CDR2 sequences are MNHNS and SASEGT. Trimming cost V 6 bases and J 0 bases; bases outside gene matches: 7. This CDR3 has 15 amino acids. Only a few counts were recorded for this clonotype. Its antigen is as yet unknown. Authors of the study amplified TCR beta CDR3 regions from RNA transcripts. Carried out on the TCR CDR3, a first-round RT-PCR used the HTBI primer set. Each CDR3 protein is one row after TCRdb ran MiXCR on the multiplex PCR reads. The profile shows 350,000 to 400,000 distinct CDR3 sequences, about 16% of them singletons.

Specimen: blood. The chain carries TRBV6-1 and TRBJ2-7; 8 nucleotides line up with TRBD2. This TCR came from a woman aged 25 to 39 with Graves' hyperthyroidism. CDR3 sequence: CASRSPAGVSYEQYF. CDR3 sequence (DNA): TGTGCCAGCAGGTCGCCAGCGGGAGTCTCCTACGAGCAGTACTTC.